The subject of this entry is one T cell receptor beta chain. Per the original data handling: It was from reference gene primer amplification that nucleated cell counts were estimated. Clones were read by immunoSEQ multiplex PCR, and TCRdb kept only the in-frame ones, dropping some. That table is the source of V, J and clone size, and D and trimming were worked out from the DNA. The repertoire consists of about 67,000 clones, with 75% to 90% occurring once and the leading ten covering approximately 8%. The CDR3 covers 14 residues. V shed 3 bases and J shed 0 bases, with 10 bases lying between them. From germline, CDR1 is GTSNPN and CDR2 SVGIG (reference sequence). This sample was included in a study of blood T cell repertoires in COVID-19. Study information: Whether acute or convalescent, the COVID-19 samples came from the United States, Italy and Spain. PBMCs, B-cell-depleted T cells, or T cells were the source of the cDNA or gDNA that made up the material.

The origin of this receptor is a man in his forties or fifties with active COVID-19. The specimen sequenced was peripheral blood. The chain joins TRBV30 to TRBJ2-3, with D tentatively TRBD2 (7 bases). DNA of the CDR3: TGTGCCTGGAGCGGGGGGCTCAGCACAGATACGCAGTATTTT. The encoded protein is CAWSGGLSTDTQYF. The variable domain in full, with the rest retrieved from reference TRBV30 and TRBJ2-3, is SQTIHQWPATLVQPVGSPLSLECTVEGTSNPNLYWYRQAAGRGLQLLFYSVGIGQISSEVPQNLSASRPQDRQFILSSKKLLLSDSGFYLCAWSGGLSTDTQYFGPGTRLTVL.